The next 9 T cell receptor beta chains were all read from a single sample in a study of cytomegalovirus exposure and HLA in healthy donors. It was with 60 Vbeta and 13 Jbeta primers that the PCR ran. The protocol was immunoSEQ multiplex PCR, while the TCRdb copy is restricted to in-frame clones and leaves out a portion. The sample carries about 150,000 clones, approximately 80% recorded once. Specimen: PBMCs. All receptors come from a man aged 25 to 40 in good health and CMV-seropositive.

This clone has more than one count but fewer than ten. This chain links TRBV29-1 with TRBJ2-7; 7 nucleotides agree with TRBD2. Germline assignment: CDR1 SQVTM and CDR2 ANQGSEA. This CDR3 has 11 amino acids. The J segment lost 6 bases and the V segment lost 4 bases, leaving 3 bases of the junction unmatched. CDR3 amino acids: CSVGTGGEQYF. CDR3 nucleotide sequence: TGCAGCGTTGGGACGGGAGGCGAGCAGTACTTC.

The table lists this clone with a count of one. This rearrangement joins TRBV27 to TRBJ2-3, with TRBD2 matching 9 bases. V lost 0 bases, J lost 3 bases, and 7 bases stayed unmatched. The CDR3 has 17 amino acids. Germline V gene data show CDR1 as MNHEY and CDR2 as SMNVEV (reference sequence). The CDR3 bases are TGTGCCAGCAGTTTATCCCCAGGGCTAGCGGGAACAGATACGCAGTATTTT. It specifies CASSLSPGLAGTDTQYF.

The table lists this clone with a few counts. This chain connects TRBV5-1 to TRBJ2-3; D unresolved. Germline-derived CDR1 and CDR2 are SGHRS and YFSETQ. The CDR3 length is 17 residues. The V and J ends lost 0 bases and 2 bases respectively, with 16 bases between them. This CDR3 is CASSLVRIGYNTDTQYF. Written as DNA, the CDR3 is TGCGCCAGCAGCTTGGTCAGGATCGGCTATAACACAGATACGCAGTATTTT.

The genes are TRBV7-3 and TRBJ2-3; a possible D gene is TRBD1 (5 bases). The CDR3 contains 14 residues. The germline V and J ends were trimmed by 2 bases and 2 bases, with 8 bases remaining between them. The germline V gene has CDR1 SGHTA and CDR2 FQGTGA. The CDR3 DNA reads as TGTGCCAGCAGCTTAGGGGCCCACACAGATACGCAGTATTTT. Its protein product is CASSLGAHTDTQYF.

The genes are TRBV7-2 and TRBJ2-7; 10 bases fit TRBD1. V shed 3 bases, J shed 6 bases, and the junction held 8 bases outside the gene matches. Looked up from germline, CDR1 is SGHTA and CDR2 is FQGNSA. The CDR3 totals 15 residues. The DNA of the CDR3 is TGTGCCAGCAGCTTTGTGGGGACAGGGGATCTCGAGCAGTACTTC. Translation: CASSFVGTGDLEQYF.

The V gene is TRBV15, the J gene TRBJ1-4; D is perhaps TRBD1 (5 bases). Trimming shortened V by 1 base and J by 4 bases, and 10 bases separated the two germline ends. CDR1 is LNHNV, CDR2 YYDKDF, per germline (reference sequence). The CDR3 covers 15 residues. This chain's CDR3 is CATSRVKGLNEKLFF. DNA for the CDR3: TGTGCCACCAGCAGAGTAAAGGGGCTTAATGAAAAACTGTTTTTT. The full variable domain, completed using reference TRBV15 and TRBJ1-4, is DAMVIQNPRYQVTQFGKPVTLSCSQTLNHNVMYWYQQKSSQAPKLLFHYYDKDFNNEADTPDNFQSRRPNTSFCFLDIRSPGLGDTAMYLCATSRVKGLNEKLFFGSGTQLSVL.

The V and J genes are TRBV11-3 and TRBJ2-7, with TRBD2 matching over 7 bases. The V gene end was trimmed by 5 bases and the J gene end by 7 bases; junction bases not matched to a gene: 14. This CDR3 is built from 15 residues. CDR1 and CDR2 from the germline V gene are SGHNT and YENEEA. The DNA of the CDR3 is TGTGCCAGCAGCCTAGCGGCGGGGTTTTGGCGTGAGCAGTACTTC. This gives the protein CASSLAAGFWREQYF.

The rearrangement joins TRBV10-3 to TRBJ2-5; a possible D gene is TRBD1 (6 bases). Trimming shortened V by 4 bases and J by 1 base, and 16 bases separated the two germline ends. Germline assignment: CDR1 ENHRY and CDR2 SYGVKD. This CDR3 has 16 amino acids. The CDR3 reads CAISAGQTALQETQYF. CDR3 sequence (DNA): TGTGCCATCAGTGCCGGACAGACGGCACTCCAAGAGACCCAGTACTTC.

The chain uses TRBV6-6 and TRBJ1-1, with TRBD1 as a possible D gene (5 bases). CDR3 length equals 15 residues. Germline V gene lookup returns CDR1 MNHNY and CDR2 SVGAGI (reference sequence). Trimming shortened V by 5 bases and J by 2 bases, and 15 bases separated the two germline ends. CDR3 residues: CASSPTGRDNTEAFF. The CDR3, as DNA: TGTGCCAGCAGTCCCACGGGGAGGGACAACACTGAAGCTTTCTTT.